The rows below give T cell receptor beta chains drawn from one sample of a study of cytomegalovirus exposure and HLA in healthy donors. TCRdb's table, derived via immunoSEQ multiplex PCR, lists solely in-frame clones and lacks some. The table includes over 130,000 clones, about 76% detected once. The sample was PBMCs. The receptors were gathered from a human donor in good health. Both conserved end residues are part of each CDR3. The order of the fields is J gene, D gene, V gene, clone size, CDR3 DNA, CDR3 protein. The D gene is left open where the match is weak. Clone size is shown for a subset of rows, as once, few, many or a class of expanded clone.

TRBJ1-1,-,TRBV4-2,-,TGTGCCAGCAGCCAAGGGTTGGGACAAGACACTGAAGCTTTCTTT,CASSQGLGQDTEAFF
TRBJ2-6,TRBD1,TRBV5-1,-,TGCGCCAGCAGCCGGGACAGGAGCTCTGGGGCCAACGTCCTGACTTTC,CASSRDRSSGANVLTF
TRBJ2-7,TRBD1,TRBV19,-,TGTGCCAGTAGTATCGAGGACAGGGTGCACGAGCAGTACTTC,CASSIEDRVHEQYF
TRBJ2-7,-,TRBV28,-,TGTGCCAGCAGTTTCGAAGCGAGGGAGCAGTACTTC,CASSFEAREQYF
TRBJ1-1,-,TRBV6-1,-,TGTGCCAGCACTTCTGGCAGGGCGAACACTGAAGCTTTCTTT,CASTSGRANTEAFF
TRBJ1-4,TRBD1,TRBV5-6,-,TGTGCCAGCAGCGCGACCGGGACAGGGAATGGGGTAAATGAAAAACTGTTTTTT,CASSATGTGNGVNEKLFF
TRBJ2-7,-,TRBV28,-,TGTGCCATAGCAAATTACCGCTCCTACGAGCAGTACTTC,CAIANYRSYEQYF
TRBJ1-1,TRBD1,TRBV5-4,-,TGTGCCAGCAGCTTGGTAAGGGGGCAAGAAGCTTTCTTT,CASSLVRGQEAFF
TRBJ2-5,-,TRBV21-1,-,TGTGCCAGCAGCAAATGGAGCGTAGAGACCCAGTACTTC,CASSKWSVETQYF
TRBJ2-1,-,TRBV5-4,-,TGTGCCAGCAGCTTGGCCGTGTACAATGAGCAGTTCTTC,CASSLAVYNEQFF
TRBJ2-3,-,TRBV5-4,once,TGTGCCAGCAGCTTGGCGGGGGGCCTCACAGATACGCAGTATTTT,CASSLAGGLTDTQYF
TRBJ2-2,TRBD2,TRBV2,-,TGTGCCAGCACTCCCGATATAGCGGGAGGGCCGAACACCGGGGAGCTGTTTTTT,CASTPDIAGGPNTGELFF
TRBJ2-3,-,TRBV6-5,-,TGTGCCAGCAGTTACACAACCGACTCCGCAGATACGCAGTATTTT,CASSYTTDSADTQYF
TRBJ2-7,-,TRBV19,few,TGTGCCAGTAGTATAGGTGGAGCTAGCGCCGCCTACGAGCAGTACTTC,CASSIGGASAAYEQYF
TRBJ1-2,-,TRBV15,-,TGTGCCACCAGCAGAGATGGAGCCTATGGCTACCCCTTC,CATSRDGAYGYPF
TRBJ2-7,TRBD1,TRBV28,-,TGTGCCAGCAGTTTAAGCGGGACAGGGACCTACGAGCAGTACTTC,CASSLSGTGTYEQYF
TRBJ1-3,-,TRBV29-1,few,TGCAGCGTCGTGGGGCACCCGAACTCTGGAAACACCATATATTTT,CSVVGHPNSGNTIYF
TRBJ2-1,TRBD1,TRBV2,-,TGTGCCAGCAGCCAACCAGACAGGGCTAGAGAGCAGTTCTTC,CASSQPDRAREQFF
TRBJ2-1,TRBD2,TRBV10-2,-,TGCGCCAGCAGTGGGACTAGCGGCTCCTACAATGAGCAGTTCTTC,CASSGTSGSYNEQFF
TRBJ1-2,-,TRBV6-6,-,TGTGCCAGCAGTTACTCCCCCCAGTATGGCTACACCTTC,CASSYSPQYGYTF
TRBJ2-7,TRBD1,TRBV5-5,once,TGTGCCAGCAGCTTGGCCGGGACAGGGTTCTACGAGCAGTACTTC,CASSLAGTGFYEQYF
TRBJ2-7,TRBD1,TRBV5-1,once,TGCGCCAGCAGACACGGGACAGGCGAGAGTTACGAGCAGTACTTC,CASRHGTGESYEQYF
TRBJ2-6,-,TRBV9,-,TGTGCCAGCAGCCAGCGTGGAGGGGCCTCTGGGGCCAACGTCCTGACTTTC,CASSQRGGASGANVLTF
TRBJ2-3,-,TRBV29-1,-,TGCAGCGTTGGTGGTGACGGGAGAGGAACAGATACGCAGTATTTT,CSVGGDGRGTDTQYF
TRBJ2-7,-,TRBV20-1,-,TGCAGTGCTGGCCATCGAGGCGAGCAGTACTTC,CSAGHRGEQYF
TRBJ2-6,-,TRBV18,few,TGTGCCAGCTCACCTAGTAGGAGCTCTGGGGCCAACGTCCTGACTTTC,CASSPSRSSGANVLTF
TRBJ1-3,-,TRBV28,-,TGTGCCAGCAGTTTCCGGGGGGCGGCTGGAAACACCATATATTTT,CASSFRGAAGNTIYF
TRBJ2-1,-,TRBV27,-,TGTGCCAGCAGTCCGGGACAAGCCTACAATGAGCAGTTCTTC,CASSPGQAYNEQFF
TRBJ2-7,TRBD2,TRBV27,-,TGTGCCAGCAGTTTATCCCCGGGCGGGAGGGTTTCCTACGAGCAGTACTTC,CASSLSPGGRVSYEQYF
TRBJ2-7,-,TRBV5-4,-,TGTGCCAGCAGCTTGGCGCAGGGCTACGAGCAGTACTTC,CASSLAQGYEQYF
TRBJ2-7,-,TRBV7-9,-,TGTGCCAGCAGCTCAACCGGACTTCCCTCCGACGAGCAGTACTTC,CASSSTGLPSDEQYF
TRBJ2-1,-,TRBV5-1,-,TGCGCCAGCAGCTTGGGAGGCGGGATCCACAATGAGCAGTTCTTC,CASSLGGGIHNEQFF
TRBJ1-6,TRBD1,TRBV7-9,-,TGTGCCAGCAGCGCCCCCGGGACAGAGAATTCACCCCTCCACTTT,CASSAPGTENSPLHF
TRBJ2-1,TRBD1,TRBV5-1,once,TGCGCCAGCAGCTTGAACGGACAGGGGGTGAACAATGAGCAGTTCTTC,CASSLNGQGVNNEQFF
TRBJ1-1,-,TRBV6-4,-,TGTGCCAGCAGTTGGAACAGTGACACTGAAGCTTTCTTT,CASSWNSDTEAFF
TRBJ2-7,-,TRBV4-1,-,TGCGCCAGCAGCCCGGGGGGCGTCGAGCAGTACTTC,CASSPGGVEQYF
TRBJ2-3,TRBD2,TRBV4-2,-,TGTGCCAGCAGCCGACTCGGACTAGCGGACACAGATACGCAGTATTTT,CASSRLGLADTDTQYF
TRBJ2-7,-,TRBV7-5,-,TGTGCCAGAAGCTCCACCCCCCGCCGGGATGCGAACTACGAGCAGTACTTC,CARSSTPRRDANYEQYF
TRBJ2-1,TRBD2,TRBV7-2,-,TGTGCCAGCAGCTTAGCGGCGGGGGGGCCAAATGAGCAGTTCTTC,CASSLAAGGPNEQFF
TRBJ1-2,-,TRBV10-3,-,TGTGCCATCAGTGAGTCCGTGGGGGGGGCCTTTGGCTACACCTTC,CAISESVGGAFGYTF
TRBJ2-7,TRBD1,TRBV7-9,once,TGTGCCAGCAGCTTTAAGGACAGGGGGCTCTACGAGCAGTACTTC,CASSFKDRGLYEQYF
TRBJ2-3,-,TRBV20-1,once,TGCAGTGCCCCCAAGGGGGATACGCAGTATTTT,CSAPKGDTQYF
TRBJ2-5,TRBD2,TRBV5-1,-,TGCGCCAGCAGCTTGGTAAAGACTAGCGGGGGGGAGACCCAGTACTTC,CASSLVKTSGGETQYF
TRBJ1-1,-,TRBV9,-,TGTGCCAGCAGCGTAGGGGCCACGTATAGCACTGAAGCTTTCTTT,CASSVGATYSTEAFF
TRBJ2-4,TRBD1,TRBV7-9,-,TGTGCCAGCAGCTTAGGGGGACAGGGGGCAAACATTCAGTACTTC,CASSLGGQGANIQYF
TRBJ1-2,TRBD1,TRBV7-9,-,TGTGCCAGCAGCTCGACCGGGACAGGGCTCCGTGGCTACACCTTC,CASSSTGTGLRGYTF
TRBJ1-1,-,TRBV6-1,few,TGTGCCAGCAGTGTGACAGGAGCGAACACTGAAGCTTTCTTT,CASSVTGANTEAFF
TRBJ1-5,-,TRBV6-6,-,TGTGCCAGCAGTTACAGAGGTGATGAGCCCCAGCATTTT,CASSYRGDEPQHF
TRBJ2-7,TRBD1,TRBV18,-,TGTGCCAGCTCACCTCCGGACAGGGCGCTGTACTTC,CASSPPDRALYF
TRBJ2-7,TRBD2,TRBV5-1,-,TGCGCCAGCAGCTTGTTGACGCGGGAGAGGGTTCGTGGGCACGAGCAGTACTTC,CASSLLTRERVRGHEQYF
TRBJ1-2,TRBD1,TRBV4-1,-,TGCGCCAGCAGCCAAGAATCAGGGGGTCCTGGGGTTGGCTACACCTTC,CASSQESGGPGVGYTF